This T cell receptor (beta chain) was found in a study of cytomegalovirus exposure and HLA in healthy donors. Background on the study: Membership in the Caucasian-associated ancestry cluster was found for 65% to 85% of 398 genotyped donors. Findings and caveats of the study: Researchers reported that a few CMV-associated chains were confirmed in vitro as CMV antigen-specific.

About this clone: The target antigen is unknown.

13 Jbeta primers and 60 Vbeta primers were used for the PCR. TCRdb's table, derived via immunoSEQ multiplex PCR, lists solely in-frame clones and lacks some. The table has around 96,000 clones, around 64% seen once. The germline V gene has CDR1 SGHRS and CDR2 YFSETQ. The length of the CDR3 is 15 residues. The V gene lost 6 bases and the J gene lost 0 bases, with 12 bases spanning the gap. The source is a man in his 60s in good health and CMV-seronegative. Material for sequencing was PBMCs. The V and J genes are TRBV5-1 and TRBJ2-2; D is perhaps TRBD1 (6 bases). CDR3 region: CASNYRETNTGELFF. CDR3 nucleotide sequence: TGCGCCAGCAACTACAGGGAGACGAACACCGGGGAGCTGTTTTTT.